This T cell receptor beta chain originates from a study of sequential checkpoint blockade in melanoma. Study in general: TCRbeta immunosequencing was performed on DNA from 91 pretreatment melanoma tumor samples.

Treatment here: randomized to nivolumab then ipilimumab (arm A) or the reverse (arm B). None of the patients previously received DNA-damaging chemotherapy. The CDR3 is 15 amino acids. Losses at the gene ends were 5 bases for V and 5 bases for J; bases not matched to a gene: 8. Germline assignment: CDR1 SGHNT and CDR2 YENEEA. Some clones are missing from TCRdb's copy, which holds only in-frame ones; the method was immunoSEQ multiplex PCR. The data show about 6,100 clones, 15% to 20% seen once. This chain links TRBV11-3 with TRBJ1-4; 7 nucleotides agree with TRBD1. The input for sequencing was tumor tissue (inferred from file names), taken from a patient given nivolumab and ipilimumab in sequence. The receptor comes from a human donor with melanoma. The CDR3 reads CASSTWDSQNEKLFF. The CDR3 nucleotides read TGTGCCAGCAGCACTTGGGACAGCCAGAATGAAAAACTGTTTTTT.